Reported below is one TCR beta chain. Treatment here: around 19 received Ad26.COV2.S at low or high dose, single or two shots; several received placebo; per-sample allocation not given. Samples were taken on day 63 after the first vaccine or placebo injection. Measured with immunoSEQ multiplex PCR; TCRdb has only the in-frame clones, and not every one. The table has hundreds of thousands of clones, approximately 81% seen once. V shed 0 bases and J shed 5 bases, with 13 bases lying between them. Germline V lookup: CDR1 SGHVS, CDR2 FQNEAQ. The length of the CDR3 is 16 residues. The record originates from a study of Ad26.COV2.S vaccination and SARS-CoV-2 variants.

Specimen: peripheral blood, collected in a trial of Ad26.COV2.S vaccine versus placebo. The receptor was derived from a person between 18 and 65 years old who received the Ad26.COV2.S COVID-19 vaccine or a placebo. The chain is built from TRBV7-8 and TRBJ2-2; TRBD1 might be the D (7 bases). The CDR3 DNA reads as TGTGCCAGCAGCTTAGCGGGGCCAGGGGGGACCGGGGAGCTGTTTTTT. Translated, it gives CASSLAGPGGTGELFF.